These 13 T cell receptor beta chains originate from one sample sequenced in a study of blood T cell repertoires in COVID-19. TCRdb's table, derived via immunoSEQ multiplex PCR, lists solely in-frame clones and lacks some. The sample records 310,000 or so clones, approximately 91% being singletons. The sequencing input was PBMCs or T cells enriched from blood (not recorded which). These receptors were obtained from a woman in her 40s who had recovered from COVID-19.

This sequence joins TRBV19 and TRBJ2-3, with D maybe TRBD2 (5 bases). CDR1 LNHDA and CDR2 SQIVND come from the germline V gene (reference sequence). The CDR3 is 19 residues long. V lost 1 base and J lost 1, with 21 bases in between. This CDR3 is CASSIAKASGKRGTDTQYF. In DNA, the CDR3 is TGTGCCAGTAGTATAGCCAAGGCATCCGGGAAACGGGGCACAGATACGCAGTATTTT.

The gene calls are TRBV7-9 and TRBJ1-6; 9 bases fit TRBD1. Germline CDR1 SEHNR, CDR2 FQNEAQ (reference sequence). CDR3 length equals 18 residues. The V gene end was trimmed by 5 bases and the J gene end by 6 bases; junction bases not matched to a gene: 14. The CDR3 protein is CASSPTGGKAGGNSPLHF. The CDR3 DNA reads as TGTGCCAGCAGCCCAACAGGGGGCAAGGCGGGAGGTAATTCACCCCTCCACTTT.

CDR3 bases: TGCAGCGTTGAGGGACTAGCGGAGACTAGCACAGATACGCAGTATTTT. This codes for CSVEGLAETSTDTQYF. The genes are TRBV29-1 and TRBJ2-3, with 11 bases aligning to TRBD2. With 3 bases clipped from V and 0 bases from J, the junction kept 5 bases outside the gene matches. Germline V lookup: CDR1 SQVTM, CDR2 ANQGSEA. CDR3 length equals 16 residues.

V usage is TRBV28 and J usage is TRBJ2-7; the match to TRBD2 covers 9 bases. Germline V gene lookup returns CDR1 MDHEN and CDR2 SYDVKM. The ends lost 6 bases at V and 6 bases at J; junction bases unmatched: 9. This CDR3 comprises 14 residues. The CDR3 sequence is CASRTAGGRFEQYF. The CDR3 nucleotides read TGTGCCAGCAGGACAGCGGGAGGACGTTTCGAGCAGTACTTC.

The gene calls are TRBV6-5 and TRBJ1-5, with D perhaps TRBD1 (6 bases). Germline assignment: CDR1 MNHEY and CDR2 SVGAGI. V was clipped by 8 bases and J by 4 bases, with 9 bases between them. The length of the CDR3 is 12 residues. This chain's CDR3 is CASSGTNQPQHF. DNA of the CDR3: TGTGCCAGCTCAGGGACAAATCAGCCCCAGCATTTT.

This sequence joins TRBV6-1 and TRBJ1-4; no clear D. Germline V gene data show CDR1 as MNHNS and CDR2 as SASEGT. This CDR3 spans 15 amino acids. V was shortened by 2 bases and J by 6 bases, with 13 bases between the two germline ends. In nucleotides, the CDR3 is TGTGCCAGCAGTGAAATGGCAGGTTGGGATGAAAAACTGTTTTTT. Translated: CASSEMAGWDEKLFF.

A single count supports this clone. The genes are TRBV27 and TRBJ1-2; TRBD1 matches 8 bases. Trimming took 6 bases from V and 4 from J; bases not matched to a gene: 4. The germline gives CDR1 MNHEY, CDR2 SMNVEV (reference sequence). CDR3 length equals 13 residues. The CDR3: CASRRQGSYGYTF. The CDR3 DNA sequence: TGTGCCAGCAGGAGACAGGGGAGCTATGGCTACACCTTC.

The CDR3 region is CASSTRDTPVYEQYF. DNA for the CDR3: TGTGCCAGCAGCACTAGGGACACCCCGGTCTACGAGCAGTACTTC. The genes are TRBV7-6 and TRBJ2-7; TRBD1 is a possible D gene (6 bases). Germline V gene lookup returns CDR1 SGHVS and CDR2 FNYEAQ. V was pared by 5 bases and J by 3 bases, with 17 bases between. This CDR3 has 15 residues.

V usage is TRBV24-1 and J usage is TRBJ2-1; 14 positions agree with TRBD2. Unmatched junction bases numbered 10, after V lost 5 bases and J lost 2 bases. Germline CDR1 is KGHDR and CDR2 is SFDVKD. The CDR3 extends over 19 amino acids. In DNA, the CDR3 is TGTGCCACCAGTGCCCTCAGGGGACTAGCGGGAGAAGCCTACAATGAGCAGTTCTTC. This sequence encodes CATSALRGLAGEAYNEQFF.

This chain connects TRBV6-2 or TRBV6-3 to TRBJ2-7; 10 bases align to TRBD1. Trimming removed 6 bases from V and 3 bases from J; junction bases left unmatched: 20. The CDR3 runs 19 residues. Germline loops: CDR1 MNHEY, CDR2 SVGEGT. CDR3 sequence: CASSPTDRGLGTRSYEQYF. The DNA of the CDR3 is TGTGCCAGCAGCCCTACAGACAGGGGGCTTGGGACTAGGAGCTACGAGCAGTACTTC.

A remark on this clone: The sample carries other DNA sequences with the same CDR3. The chain combines TRBV5-6 with TRBJ1-6; 9 bases align to TRBD1. There are 15 residues in the CDR3. Per germline, CDR1 SGHDT and CDR2 YYEEEE. V trimming: 1 base; J trimming: 10 bases; junction bases outside the gene matches: 6. The CDR3 region has the DNA TGTGCCAGCAGCTTGCCTGGACAGGGGAACTCACCCCTCCACTTT. This translates into CASSLPGQGNSPLHF.

The chain recombines TRBV12-5 with TRBJ2-3, with a tentative D call TRBD2 (6 bases). This CDR3 has 15 residues. Germline V CDR1 and CDR2: LGHNT, FRNRAP. Trimming cost V 7 bases and J 3 bases, with 17 bases left between them. This chain's CDR3 is CASAPRGRMTDTQYF. The CDR3 DNA reads TGTGCTAGTGCCCCCCGGGGGAGAATGACAGATACGCAGTATTTT.

DNA for the CDR3: TGTGCCACCAGTGAGGAGCGGGAGTTCAATGAGCAGTTCTTC. It yields the protein CATSEEREFNEQFF. The chain couples TRBV24-1 to TRBJ2-1, with TRBD2 identical over 8 bases. Germline values: CDR1 KGHDR, CDR2 SFDVKD. CDR3 length equals 14 residues. V shed 4 bases and J 6 bases; nucleotides not matched to a gene: 4.